The 8 T cell receptor beta chains listed next were all sequenced from one sample in a study of T-cell memory formation after mild COVID-19. Via MiXCR, TCRdb re-called the 5' RACE reads, giving one row per CDR3 protein. The sample consists of approximately 350,000 distinct CDR3 sequences, under 30% of them appearing once. Sequenced: PBMCs or a T cell subset sorted from them (not recorded which). All receptors come from an adult woman who had mild COVID-19 (a few samples of this study predate the infection). Cell type and time point are not known.

The V and J genes are TRBV5-1 and TRBJ2-5; TRBD2 is a possible D gene (6 bases). Trimming left V 0 bases short and J 5 bases short, with 17 bases between. In germline, CDR1 is SGHRS, CDR2 YFSETQ. The CDR3 has 16 residues. The CDR3 region is CASSLGTSTGGETQYF. The DNA for the CDR3 is TGCGCCAGCAGCTTGGGGACGTCAACTGGAGGGGAGACCCAGTACTTC.

V and J are TRBV6-6 and TRBJ2-1; D possibly matches TRBD1 or TRBD2 (5 bases each). The CDR3 is made up of 15 amino acids. V was cut by 2 bases and J by 6 bases, with 14 bases left in between. Germline V CDR1 and CDR2: MNHNY, SVGAGI (reference sequence). The CDR3 sequence is CASSYPGSRGNEQFF. In DNA form, the CDR3 reads TGTGCCAGCAGTTACCCGGGATCGAGGGGCAATGAGCAGTTCTTC.

This clonotype was observed a few times. The CDR3 DNA reads as TGCAGTGCCGAGGGACAGGTGGGCACAGATACGCAGTATTTT. Translating gives CSAEGQVGTDTQYF. The rearrangement joins TRBV20-1 to TRBJ2-3, with 8 nucleotides matching TRBD1. Germline CDR1 reads DFQATT; CDR2 reads SNEGSKA (reference sequence). This CDR3 is 14 amino acids long. Trimming took 6 bases from V and 1 from J; bases not matched to a gene: 6.

V and J are TRBV11-1 and TRBJ2-7; unclear D gene. The CDR3 consists of 15 residues. CDR1 SGHAT and CDR2 FQDESV come from the germline V gene (reference sequence). V lost 5 bases, J lost 0 bases, and 14 bases lay in between. The CDR3 region has the DNA TGTGCCAGCAGCCTAGGGCCGACAAGCTCCTACGAGCAGTACTTC. This gives the protein CASSLGPTSSYEQYF.

This clonotype was seen a handful of times. The chain couples TRBV15 to TRBJ2-1; 7 nucleotides line up with TRBD1. The CDR3 covers 15 residues. The V segment lost 5 bases and the J segment 4 bases; nucleotides outside the gene matches: 8. Germline V CDR1 and CDR2: LNHNV, YYDKDF (reference sequence). Written as DNA, the CDR3 is TGTGCCACCAGCTCCCGACAGGGACCATACAATGAGCAGTTCTTC. This encodes CATSSRQGPYNEQFF.

V usage is TRBV5-5 and J usage is TRBJ2-5; 8 bases line up with TRBD1. V lost 4 bases and J lost 4; bases outside the gene matches: 18. Per germline, CDR1 SGHKS and CDR2 YYEKEE (reference sequence). The CDR3 covers 18 residues. In DNA, the CDR3 is TGTGCCAGCAGCCAGACCCTCCAAACAGGGGGTTATGGAGAGACCCAGTACTTC. Amino acid sequence: CASSQTLQTGGYGETQYF.

This sequence joins TRBV9 and TRBJ2-7; 10 bases are a match to TRBD2. J was trimmed by 5 bases and V by 0 bases; bases with no gene match: 5. CDR1 and CDR2 (germline): SGDLS, YYNGEE. This CDR3 comprises 15 residues. The CDR3 nucleotides are TGTGCCAGCAGCGTAGCTAGCGGGAGTATCCACGAGCAGTACTTC. It translates to CASSVASGSIHEQYF.

The rearrangement links TRBV4-1 to TRBJ2-1; D ambiguous. V shed 4 bases and J shed 0 bases, with 10 bases lying between them. The CDR3 extends over 15 amino acids. The V gene's germline CDR1 is MGHRA and CDR2 YSYEKL. CDR3 coding DNA: TGCGCCAGCAGCCGCGACTTTAACTCCTACAATGAGCAGTTCTTC. Its protein is CASSRDFNSYNEQFF.